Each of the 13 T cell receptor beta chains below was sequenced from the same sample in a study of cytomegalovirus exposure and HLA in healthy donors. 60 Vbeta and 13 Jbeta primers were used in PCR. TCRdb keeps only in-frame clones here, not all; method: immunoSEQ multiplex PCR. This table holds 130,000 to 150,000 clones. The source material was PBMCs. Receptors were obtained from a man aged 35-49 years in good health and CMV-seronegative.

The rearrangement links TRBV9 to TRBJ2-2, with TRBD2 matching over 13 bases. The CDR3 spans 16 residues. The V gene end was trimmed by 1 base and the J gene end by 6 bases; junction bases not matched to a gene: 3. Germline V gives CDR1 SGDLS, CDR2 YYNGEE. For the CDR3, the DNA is TGTGCCAGCAGCGTAACTAGCGGGGGGGCCCCCGGGGAGCTGTTTTTT. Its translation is CASSVTSGGAPGELFF.

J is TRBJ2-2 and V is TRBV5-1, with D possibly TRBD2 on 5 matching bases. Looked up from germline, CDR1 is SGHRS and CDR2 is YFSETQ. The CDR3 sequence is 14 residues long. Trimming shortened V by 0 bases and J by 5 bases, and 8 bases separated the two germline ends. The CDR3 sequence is CASSLARGTGELFF. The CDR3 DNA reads TGCGCCAGCAGCTTGGCCCGCGGGACCGGGGAGCTGTTTTTT. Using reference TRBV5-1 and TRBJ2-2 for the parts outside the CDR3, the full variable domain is KAGVTQTPRYLIKTRGQQVTLSCSPISGHRSVSWYQQTPGQGLQFLFEYFSETQRNKGNFPGRFSGRQFSNSRSEMNVSTLELGDSALYLCASSLARGTGELFFGEGSRLTVL.

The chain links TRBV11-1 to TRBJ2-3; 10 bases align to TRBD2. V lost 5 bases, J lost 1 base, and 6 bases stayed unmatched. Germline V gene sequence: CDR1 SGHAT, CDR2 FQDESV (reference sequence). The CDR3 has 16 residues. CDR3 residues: CASSRFSGGRTDTQYF. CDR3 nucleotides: TGTGCCAGCAGCCGGTTTAGCGGGGGGCGCACAGATACGCAGTATTTT.

In nucleotides, the CDR3 is TGTGCCAGCAGTTACTCCGGGACAGGGGGGTCCTACGAGCAGTACTTC. Its protein is CASSYSGTGGSYEQYF. The chain combines TRBV6-5 with TRBJ2-7; 11 positions match TRBD1. The CDR3 has 16 amino acids. CDR1 and CDR2 (germline): MNHEY, SVGAGI. The V and J ends lost 0 bases and 1 base, in that order; junction bases with no gene match: 2.

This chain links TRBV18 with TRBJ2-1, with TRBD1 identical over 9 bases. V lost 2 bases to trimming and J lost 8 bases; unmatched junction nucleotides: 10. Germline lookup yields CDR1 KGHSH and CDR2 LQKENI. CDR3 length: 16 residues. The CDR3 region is CASSPALGQGGHEQFF. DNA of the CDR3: TGTGCCAGCTCACCAGCCTTGGGACAGGGCGGTCATGAGCAGTTCTTC.

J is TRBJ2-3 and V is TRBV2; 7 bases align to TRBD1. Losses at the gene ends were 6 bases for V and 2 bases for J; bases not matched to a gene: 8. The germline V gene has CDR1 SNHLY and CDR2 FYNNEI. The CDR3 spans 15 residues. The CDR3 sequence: CASRARDRLTDTQYF. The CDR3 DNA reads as TGTGCCAGCAGGGCCCGGGACAGACTCACAGATACGCAGTATTTT.

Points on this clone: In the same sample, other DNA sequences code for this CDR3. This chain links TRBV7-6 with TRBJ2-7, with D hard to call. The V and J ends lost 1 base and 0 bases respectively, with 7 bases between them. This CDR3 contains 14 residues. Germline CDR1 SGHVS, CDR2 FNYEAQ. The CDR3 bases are TGTGCCAGCAGCTTAGGTGACATCTCCTACGAGCAGTACTTC. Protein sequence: CASSLGDISYEQYF.

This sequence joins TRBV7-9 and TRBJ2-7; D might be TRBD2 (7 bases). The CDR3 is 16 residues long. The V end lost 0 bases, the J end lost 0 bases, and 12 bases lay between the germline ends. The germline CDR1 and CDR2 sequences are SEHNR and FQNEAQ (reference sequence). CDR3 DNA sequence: TGTGCCAGCAGCTTAGCGGGAGGGGGGAGCTCCTACGAGCAGTACTTC. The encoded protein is CASSLAGGGSSYEQYF.

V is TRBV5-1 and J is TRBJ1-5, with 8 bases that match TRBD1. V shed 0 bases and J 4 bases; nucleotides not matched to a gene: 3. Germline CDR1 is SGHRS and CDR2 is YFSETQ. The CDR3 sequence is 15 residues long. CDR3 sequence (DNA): TGCGCCAGCAGCTTGGACGGGACAGGAAATCAGCCCCAGCATTTT. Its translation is CASSLDGTGNQPQHF.

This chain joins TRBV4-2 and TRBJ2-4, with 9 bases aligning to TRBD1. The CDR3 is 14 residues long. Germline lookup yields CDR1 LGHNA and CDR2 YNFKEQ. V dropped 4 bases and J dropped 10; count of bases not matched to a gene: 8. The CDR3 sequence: CASSPGQGSNIQYF. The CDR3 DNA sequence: TGTGCCAGCAGCCCCGGACAGGGGTCAAATATTCAGTACTTC.

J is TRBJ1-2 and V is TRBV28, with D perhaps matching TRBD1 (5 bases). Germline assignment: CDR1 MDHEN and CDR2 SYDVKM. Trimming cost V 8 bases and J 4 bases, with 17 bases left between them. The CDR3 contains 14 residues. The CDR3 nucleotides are TGTGCCAGCGGAGGGACCCTGAAGGGCTATGGCTACACCTTC. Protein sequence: CASGGTLKGYGYTF.

The CDR3 sequence: CASSSGTPSSYEQYF. The CDR3 DNA reads as TGTGCCAGCAGCTCCGGGACACCAAGCTCCTACGAGCAGTACTTC. The chain carries TRBV7-9 and TRBJ2-5; D is possibly TRBD1 (6 bases). The J call may be in error: the DNA end matches TRBJ2-7 better. CDR3 size: 15 residues. The germline gives CDR1 SEHNR, CDR2 FQNEAQ (reference sequence).

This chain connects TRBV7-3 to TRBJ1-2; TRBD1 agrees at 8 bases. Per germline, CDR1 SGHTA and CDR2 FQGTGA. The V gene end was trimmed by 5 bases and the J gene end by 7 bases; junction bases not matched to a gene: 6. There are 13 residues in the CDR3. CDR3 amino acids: CASSPGQGRGYTF. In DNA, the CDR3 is TGTGCCAGCAGCCCAGGACAGGGACGTGGCTACACCTTC. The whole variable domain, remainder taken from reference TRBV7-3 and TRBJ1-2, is GAGVSQTPSNKVTEKGKYVELRCDPISGHTALYWYRQSLGQGPEFLIYFQGTGAADDSGLPNDRFFAVRPEGSVSTLKIQRTERGDSAVYLCASSPGQGRGYTFGSGTRLTVV.